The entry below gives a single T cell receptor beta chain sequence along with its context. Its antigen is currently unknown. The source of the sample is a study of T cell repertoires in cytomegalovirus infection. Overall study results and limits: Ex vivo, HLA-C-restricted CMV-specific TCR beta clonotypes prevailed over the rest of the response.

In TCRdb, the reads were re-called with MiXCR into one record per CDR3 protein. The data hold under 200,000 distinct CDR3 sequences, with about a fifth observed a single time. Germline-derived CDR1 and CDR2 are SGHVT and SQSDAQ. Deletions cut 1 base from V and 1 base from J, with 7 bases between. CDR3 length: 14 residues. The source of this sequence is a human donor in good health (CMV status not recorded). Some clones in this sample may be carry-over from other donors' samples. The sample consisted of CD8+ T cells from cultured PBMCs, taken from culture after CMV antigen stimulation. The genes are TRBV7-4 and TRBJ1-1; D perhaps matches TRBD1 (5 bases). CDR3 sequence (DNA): TGTGCCAGCAGCTTAGGCAGGGCGAACACTGAAGCTTTCTTT. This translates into CASSLGRANTEAFF.